These T cell receptor beta chains were read from a single sample in a study of coeliac disease. Here immunoSEQ multiplex PCR was the method, and the copy in TCRdb shows in-frame clones only, minus some. The sample records about 9,400 clones, over 60% being singletons. The sample was lamina propria lymphocytes from the gut. The receptors derive from a woman aged 55-70 years with celiac disease. The CDR3 runs from the conserved cysteine through the conserved F or W. Fields, in order: clone size, J gene, D gene, CDR3 length, V gene, CDR3 protein, CDR3 DNA. A D gene is named only where the DNA matches it firmly. Clone size is shown for a subset of rows, as once, few, many or a class of expanded clone.

NA TRBJ2-7 NA 14 TRBV4-2 CASSQVVASHEQYF TGTGCCAGCAGCCAAGTAGTAGCTAGCCACGAGCAGTACTTC
NA TRBJ1-1 TRBD1 14 TRBV7-9 CASSLTGVNTEAFF TGTGCCAGCAGCTTAACAGGGGTGAACACTGAAGCTTTCTTT
NA TRBJ2-3 TRBD2 16 TRBV7-9 CASSLGWREGLRTQYF TGTGCCAGCAGCTTAGGTTGGCGGGAGGGCCTGAGGACGCAGTATTTT
NA TRBJ2-2 TRBD1 14 TRBV5-1 CASSLGQGDGELFF TGCGCCAGCAGCTTGGGACAGGGAGACGGGGAGCTGTTTTTT
NA TRBJ1-5 TRBD1 15 TRBV2 CASREQGPGNQPQHF TGTGCCAGCAGGGAACAGGGGCCCGGCAATCAGCCCCAGCATTTT
NA TRBJ2-7 NA 15 TRBV10-3 CAISESLKTPGEQYF TGTGCCATCAGTGAGTCCCTAAAAACCCCGGGGGAGCAGTACTTC
NA TRBJ1-1 NA 13 TRBV13 CASSLQTDVEAFF TGTGCCAGCAGCCTTCAGACTGATGTTGAAGCTTTCTTT
NA TRBJ1-4 TRBD1 16 TRBV4-3 CASSQEERTGDEKLFF TGCGCCAGCAGCCAAGAAGAAAGGACAGGGGATGAAAAACTGTTTTTT
NA TRBJ1-5 NA 15 TRBV19 CASSIGQNSNQPQHF TGTGCCAGTAGTATTGGACAGAATAGCAATCAGCCCCAGCATTTT
NA TRBJ2-2 NA 13 TRBV7-2 CASSPTAWGELFF TGTGCCAGCAGCCCCACAGCTTGGGGGGAGCTGTTTTTT
once TRBJ1-2 NA 14 TRBV21-1 CASGDRVVAYGYTF TGTGCCAGCGGAGACAGGGTGGTGGCCTATGGCTACACCTTC
few TRBJ2-5 TRBD2 16 TRBV9 CASSVSSGATQETQYF TGTGCCAGCAGCGTCTCTAGCGGGGCAACACAAGAGACCCAGTACTTC
NA TRBJ2-7 NA 14 TRBV6-1 CASSVSRGREGQYF TGTGCCAGCAGTGTGTCCCGTGGCAGGGAAGGGCAGTACTTC